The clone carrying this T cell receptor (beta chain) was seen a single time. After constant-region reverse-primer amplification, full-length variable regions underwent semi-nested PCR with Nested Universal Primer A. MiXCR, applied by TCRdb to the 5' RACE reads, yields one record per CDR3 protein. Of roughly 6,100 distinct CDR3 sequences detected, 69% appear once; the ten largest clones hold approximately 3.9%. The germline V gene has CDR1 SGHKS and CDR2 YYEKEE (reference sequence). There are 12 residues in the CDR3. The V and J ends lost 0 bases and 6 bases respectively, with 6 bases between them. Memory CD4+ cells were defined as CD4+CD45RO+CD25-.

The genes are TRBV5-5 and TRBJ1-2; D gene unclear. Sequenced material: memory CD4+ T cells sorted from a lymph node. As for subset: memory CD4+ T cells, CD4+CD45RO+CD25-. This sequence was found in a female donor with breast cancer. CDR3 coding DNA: TGTGCCAGCAGCTTGGTGGGGAATGGCTACACCTTC. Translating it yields CASSLVGNGYTF.